This T cell receptor (beta chain) was captured by sequencing in a study of cytomegalovirus exposure and HLA in healthy donors. Overall study context: The approximately 120 million unique TCR beta sequences, from about 179 million T cells, were found by an earlier analysis. Points from the study as a whole: The authors enumerated 150 to 200 TCR beta chains as linked to cytomegalovirus.

It was with 60 Vbeta and 13 Jbeta primers that the PCR ran. Using immunoSEQ multiplex PCR, the repertoire was profiled, and TCRdb retains in-frame clones only, with some absent. Of over 150,000 clones in the sample, about 80% are singletons; the top ten hold about 1.5%. CDR3 size: 14 residues. The V gene's germline CDR1 is MDHEN and CDR2 SYDVKM. Trimming shortened V by 5 bases and J by 4 bases, and 14 bases separated the two germline ends. Details on this clone: Its antigen is currently unknown.

The sequenced sample consisted of PBMCs. The chain carries TRBV28 and TRBJ1-2, with D perhaps TRBD1 (5 bases). The TCR was taken from a woman in her thirties in good health and CMV-seropositive. The CDR3 reads CASSAYSGLYGYTF. The CDR3 coding sequence is TGTGCCAGCAGTGCCTATTCGGGACTCTATGGCTACACCTTC.